This T cell receptor beta chain was sequenced during a study of shared clonotypes between healthy human individuals. Study information: There were three CD4 naive, three CD4 memory, two CD8 naive and one CD8 memory plates per donor.

Concerning this clone: The antigen is not known.

Study-wide results and caveats: Among four donors, roughly 5.5% of naive CD4 clonotypes were found in common. Limited genetic and exposure-history diversity came from having few donors.

This table comes from immunoSEQ multiplex PCR, and its TCRdb copy is limited to in-frame clones, with some not included. The data contain about 1.1 million clones, approximately 80% of them singletons. Deletions cut 6 bases from V and 2 bases from J, with 14 bases between. Germline lookup yields CDR1 LGHNA and CDR2 YNFKEQ. This CDR3 has 15 residues. The chain employs TRBV4-2 and TRBJ1-3; weak D call: TRBD1 (5 bases). This sequence was found in a young man in good health. Some clones in this sample may be carry-over from other donors' samples. Sequenced material: memory CD4+ T cells from PBMCs. Subset here: CD45RA-negative fraction. The CDR3 is CASSRGQGPGNTIYF. The CDR3 DNA is TGTGCCAGCAGTCGAGGGCAGGGACCTGGAAACACCATATATTTT.